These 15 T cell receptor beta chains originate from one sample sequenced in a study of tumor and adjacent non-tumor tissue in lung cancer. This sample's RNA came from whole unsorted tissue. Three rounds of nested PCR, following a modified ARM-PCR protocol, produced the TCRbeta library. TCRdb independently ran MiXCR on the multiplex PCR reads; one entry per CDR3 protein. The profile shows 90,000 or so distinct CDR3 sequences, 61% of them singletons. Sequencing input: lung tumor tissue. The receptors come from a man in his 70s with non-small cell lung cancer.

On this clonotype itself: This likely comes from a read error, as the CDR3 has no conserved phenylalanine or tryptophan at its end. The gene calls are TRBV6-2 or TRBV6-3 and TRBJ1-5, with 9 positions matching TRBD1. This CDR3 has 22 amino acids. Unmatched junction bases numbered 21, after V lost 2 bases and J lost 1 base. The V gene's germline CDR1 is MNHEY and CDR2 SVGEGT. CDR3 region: CASSYAQDRGTTKEWSNQPQHL. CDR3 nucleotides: TGTGCCAGCAGTTACGCCCAGGACAGGGGAACGACGAAAGAGTGGAGCAATCAGCCCCAGCATCTT.

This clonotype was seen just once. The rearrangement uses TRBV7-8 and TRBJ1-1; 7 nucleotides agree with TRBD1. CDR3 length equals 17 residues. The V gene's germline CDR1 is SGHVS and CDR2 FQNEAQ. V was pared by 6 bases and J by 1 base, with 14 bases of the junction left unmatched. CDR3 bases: TGTGCCAGCAGGGGGGTGCGGAACAGGGGCCAGAACACTGAAGCTTTCTTT. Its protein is CASRGVRNRGQNTEAFF.

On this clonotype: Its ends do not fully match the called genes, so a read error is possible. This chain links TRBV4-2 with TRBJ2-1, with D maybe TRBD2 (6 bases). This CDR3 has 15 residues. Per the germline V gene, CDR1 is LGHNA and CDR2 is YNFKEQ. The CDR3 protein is CASSRAGWTYNEQFF. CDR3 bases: TGTGCCAGTAGCCGCGCGGGATGGACCTACAATGAGCAGTTCTTC.

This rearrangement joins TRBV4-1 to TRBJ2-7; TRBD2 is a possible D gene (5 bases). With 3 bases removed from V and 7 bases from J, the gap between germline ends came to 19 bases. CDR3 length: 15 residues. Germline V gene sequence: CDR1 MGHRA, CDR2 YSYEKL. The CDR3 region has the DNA TGCGCCAGCAGCCAGGGAGAGGGCGGACTCTATGAGCAGTACTTC. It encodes CASSQGEGGLYEQYF.

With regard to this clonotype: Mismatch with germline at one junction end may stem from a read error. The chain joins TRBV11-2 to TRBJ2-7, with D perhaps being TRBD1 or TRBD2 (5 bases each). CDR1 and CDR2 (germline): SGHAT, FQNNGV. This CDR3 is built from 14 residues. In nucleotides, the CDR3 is TGCGCCAGCAGCTCCGTCCGAGGGGTATACGAGCAGTACTTC. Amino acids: CASSSVRGVYEQYF. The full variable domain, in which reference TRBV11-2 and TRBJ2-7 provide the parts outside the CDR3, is EAGVAQSPRYKIIEKRQSVAFWCNPISGHATLYWYQQILGQGPKLLIQFQNNGVVDDSQLPKDRFSAERLKGVDSTLKIQPAKLEDSAVYLCASSSVRGVYEQYFGPGTRLTVT.

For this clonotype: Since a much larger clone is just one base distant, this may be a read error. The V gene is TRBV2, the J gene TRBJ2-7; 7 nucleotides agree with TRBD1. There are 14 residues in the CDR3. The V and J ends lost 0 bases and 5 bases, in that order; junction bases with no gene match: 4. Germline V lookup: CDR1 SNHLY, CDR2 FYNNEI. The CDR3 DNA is TGTGCCAGCAGTGAAGCGGACAGGACGAACGAGCAGTACTTC. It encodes CASSEADRTNEQYF.

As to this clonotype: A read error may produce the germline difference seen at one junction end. CDR3 sequence reads: CVSSERSDRVSNQPQHF. The CDR3 DNA reads as TGTGTCAGCAGTGAAAGATCCGACAGGGTTAGCAATCAGCCCCAGCATTTT. V and J are TRBV6-1 and TRBJ1-5, with TRBD1 matching over 7 bases. The CDR3 spans 17 residues. The germline gives CDR1 MNHNS, CDR2 SASEGT.

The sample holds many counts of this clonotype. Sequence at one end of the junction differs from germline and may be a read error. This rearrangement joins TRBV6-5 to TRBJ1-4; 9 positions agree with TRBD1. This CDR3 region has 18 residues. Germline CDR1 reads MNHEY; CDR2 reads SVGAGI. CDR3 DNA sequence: TGTGCCAGCAGTTCCGGGCCCCCACAGGGGGCAACTAGTGAAAAACTGTTTTTT. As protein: CASSSGPPQGATSEKLFF.

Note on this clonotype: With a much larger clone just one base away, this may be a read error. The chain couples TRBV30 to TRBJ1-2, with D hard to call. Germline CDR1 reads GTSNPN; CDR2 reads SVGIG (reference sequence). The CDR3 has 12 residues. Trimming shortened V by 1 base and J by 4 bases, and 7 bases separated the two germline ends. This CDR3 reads CAWSEDLYGYTF. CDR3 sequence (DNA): TGTGCCTGGAGTGAGGATCTCTATGGCTACACCTTC.

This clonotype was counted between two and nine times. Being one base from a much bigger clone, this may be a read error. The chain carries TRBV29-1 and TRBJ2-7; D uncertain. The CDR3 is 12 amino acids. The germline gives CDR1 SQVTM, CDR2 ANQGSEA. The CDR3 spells CSVEDASYERYF. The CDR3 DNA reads TGCAGCGTTGAAGATGCGAGTTACGAGCGGTACTTC.

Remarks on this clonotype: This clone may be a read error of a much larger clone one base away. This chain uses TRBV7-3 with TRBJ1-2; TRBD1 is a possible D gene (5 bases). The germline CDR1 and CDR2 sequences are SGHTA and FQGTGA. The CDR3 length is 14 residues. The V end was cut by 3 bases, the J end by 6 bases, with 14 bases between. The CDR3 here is CASSLDKGIDGYTF. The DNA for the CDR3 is TGTGCCAGCAGCTTGGACAAGGGCATTGATGGCTACACCTTC. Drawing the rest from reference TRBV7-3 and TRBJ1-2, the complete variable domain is GAGVSQTPSNKVTEKGKYVELRCDPISGHTALYWYRQSLGQGPEFLIYFQGTGAADDSGLPNDRFFAVRPEGSVSTLKIQRTERGDSAVYLCASSLDKGIDGYTFGSGTRLTVV.

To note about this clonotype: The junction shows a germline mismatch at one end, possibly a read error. The CDR3 DNA follows: TGTGACATCAGCGACAGGTACGGCTACGAGCAGTACTTT. Translated, it gives CDISDRYGYEQYF. This chain connects TRBV10-3 to TRBJ2-7; D might be TRBD1 (6 bases). The germline gives CDR1 ENHRY, CDR2 SYGVKD. The CDR3 spans 13 residues.

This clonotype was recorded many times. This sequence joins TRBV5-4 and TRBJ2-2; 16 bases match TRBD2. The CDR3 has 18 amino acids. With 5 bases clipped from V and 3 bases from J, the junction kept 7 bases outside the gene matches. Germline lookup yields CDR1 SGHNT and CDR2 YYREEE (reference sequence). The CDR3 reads CASSPGLAGGLDTGELFF. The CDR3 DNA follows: TGTGCCAGCAGTCCGGGACTAGCGGGGGGGCTTGACACCGGGGAGCTGTTTTTT.

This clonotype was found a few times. The DNA for the CDR3 is TGCAGTGCTAAGCTTCCGGGACAGGGGTTAGATGAGCAGTTCTTC. The encoded protein is CSAKLPGQGLDEQFF. The chain carries TRBV20-1 and TRBJ2-1; TRBD1 agrees at 10 bases. The CDR3 is 15 residues long. The J segment lost 8 bases and the V segment lost 4 bases, leaving 11 bases of the junction unmatched. The V gene's germline CDR1 is DFQATT and CDR2 SNEGSKA (reference sequence).

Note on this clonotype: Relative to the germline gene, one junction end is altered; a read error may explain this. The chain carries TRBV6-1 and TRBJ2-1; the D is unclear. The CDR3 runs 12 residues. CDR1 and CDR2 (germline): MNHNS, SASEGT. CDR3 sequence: CTSSPLNNERFF. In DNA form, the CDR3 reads TGTACCAGCAGCCCCCTTAACAATGAGCGGTTCTTC.